Each of the 7 T cell receptor beta chains below was sequenced from the same sample in a study of beta chain features in type 1 diabetes. Investigators reverse transcribed all isolated RNA, so they sequenced expressed TCRB transcripts. Assay: immunoSEQ multiplex PCR; the TCRdb copy retains only in-frame clones and omits some. The sample comprises about 250,000 clones, less than 15% of which are singletons, and approximately 0.024% rests with the top ten. Sample: naive CD4+ T cells from blood. These receptors were collected from a woman between 40 and 55 years old in good health.

This sequence joins TRBV5-4 and TRBJ1-1, with D tentatively TRBD1 (5 bases). V shed 1 base and J shed 3 bases, with 13 bases lying between them. Germline V gene data show CDR1 as SGHNT and CDR2 as YYREEE (reference sequence). The CDR3 covers 15 residues. The CDR3 here is CASSLKVGGDTEAFF. CDR3 nucleotides: TGTGCCAGCAGCTTGAAGGTCGGGGGGGACACTGAAGCTTTCTTT.

The CDR3 here is CASSLAGELFF. DNA for the CDR3: TGTGCCAGCAGCTTGGCGGGAGAGCTGTTTTTT. This chain uses TRBV7-2 with TRBJ2-2, with a tentative D call TRBD2 (6 bases). Germline V lookup: CDR1 SGHTA, CDR2 FQGNSA. V lost 3 bases and J 11 bases, leaving 7 bases between the germline ends. This CDR3 region has 11 residues.

The chain's CDR3 is CASSFAGGRETQYF. Written as DNA, the CDR3 is TGTGCCAGCAGTTTCGCTGGGGGCCGGGAGACCCAGTACTTC. The rearrangement links TRBV6-5 to TRBJ2-5; D is possibly TRBD1 (6 bases). With 4 bases removed from V and 5 bases from J, the gap between germline ends came to 14 bases. CDR3 size: 14 residues. Germline values: CDR1 MNHEY, CDR2 SVGAGI.

Only a few counts were recorded for this clone. This chain connects TRBV6-5 to TRBJ1-1; 8 nucleotides match TRBD1. This CDR3 is 16 amino acids long. V was clipped by 4 bases and J by 3 bases; unmatched bases: 10. CDR1 and CDR2 (germline): MNHEY, SVGAGI. The CDR3 region has the DNA TGTGCCAGCAGTTCTTTAACAGGGGGGTTCGACACTGAAGCTTTCTTT. Protein sequence: CASSSLTGGFDTEAFF.

The chain combines TRBV9 with TRBJ2-2, with D tentatively TRBD1 (6 bases). With 2 bases removed from V and 1 base from J, the gap between germline ends came to 9 bases. CDR3 length: 15 amino acids. Per germline, CDR1 SGDLS and CDR2 YYNGEE. The CDR3, as DNA: TGTGCCAGCAGCGTGGGGGCAAGGAACACCGGGGAGCTGTTTTTT. Its protein product is CASSVGARNTGELFF.

The chain combines TRBV19 with TRBJ2-1; D ambiguous. The CDR3 has 13 amino acids. Per germline, CDR1 LNHDA and CDR2 SQIVND (reference sequence). Deletions cut 10 bases from V and 0 bases from J, with 10 bases between. CDR3 protein: CATATLSYNEQFF. The CDR3 nucleotides are TGTGCCACCGCGACACTCTCCTACAATGAGCAGTTCTTC.

This clone was picked up a small number of times. The CDR3 sequence: CASSPPPGDEKLFF. CDR3 in DNA: TGTGCCAGCAGCCCCCCTCCCGGGGATGAAAAACTGTTTTTT. The chain links TRBV7-9 to TRBJ1-4, with unresolved D. V lost 5 bases to trimming and J lost 6 bases, with 13 bases between them. CDR3 size: 14 residues. Germline V CDR1 and CDR2: SEHNR, FQNEAQ (reference sequence).